The rows below give T cell receptor beta chains drawn from one sample of a study of T cell responses to AZD1222 COVID-19 vaccine. This table comes from immunoSEQ multiplex PCR, and its TCRdb copy is limited to in-frame clones, with some not included. Of 150,000 or so clones in the sample, 85% to 95% were seen once. This specimen was peripheral blood, taken on day 0 of MenACWY control vaccination. All receptors derive from an adult in good health. The CDR3 runs from the conserved cysteine through the conserved F or W. Fields, in order: J gene, clone size, V gene, D gene, CDR3 length, CDR3 protein, CDR3 DNA. D genes are given only for firm matches. Size is omitted from some rows. Given values are once, few, many or a class for expanded clones.

>TRBJ2-2|-|TRBV28|-|15
CASSLVTQGTGELFF
TGTGCCAGCAGTTTAGTGACCCAGGGAACCGGGGAGCTGTTTTTT
>TRBJ2-7|-|TRBV9|TRBD2|16
CASSVGTSGSDYEQYF
TGTGCCAGCAGCGTCGGGACTAGCGGGAGCGATTACGAGCAGTACTTC
>TRBJ2-1|-|TRBV9|-|15
CASSVTGISYNEQFF
TGTGCCAGCAGCGTCACGGGAATCTCCTACAATGAGCAGTTCTTC
>TRBJ1-2|once|TRBV19|TRBD1|18
CASSIRYEDRASNYGYTF
TGTGCCAGTAGTATTCGGTACGAGGACAGGGCTTCTAACTATGGCTACACCTTC
>TRBJ1-2|-|TRBV4-2|TRBD1|14
CASSQDRGKIGYTF
TGTGCCAGCAGTCAAGACAGGGGGAAGATCGGCTACACCTTC
>TRBJ1-2|once|TRBV7-6|-|16
CASSSPLRGSPSGYTF
TGTGCCAGCAGCTCCCCCCTACGAGGGAGTCCAAGTGGCTACACCTTC
>TRBJ1-2|-|TRBV4-1|-|17
CASSQDPPGVANYGYTF
TGCGCCAGCAGCCAAGATCCCCCCGGAGTGGCTAACTATGGCTACACCTTC
>TRBJ2-3|few|TRBV9|-|16
CASSVRRGENTDTQYF
TGTGCCAGCAGCGTTCGCCGCGGAGAAAACACAGATACGCAGTATTTT
>TRBJ1-6|once|TRBV6-5|-|14
CASSYSWRDSPLHF
TGTGCCAGCAGTTACTCATGGCGAGATTCACCCCTCCACTTT
>TRBJ2-1|-|TRBV6-5|-|15
CASSSEYPSYNEQFF
TGTGCCAGCAGCAGCGAGTATCCCTCCTACAATGAGCAGTTCTTC
>TRBJ1-2|-|TRBV25-1|-|13
CASSMLENYGYTF
TGTGCCAGCAGTATGTTAGAGAACTATGGCTACACCTTC
>TRBJ1-1|-|TRBV12-3/TRBV12-4|TRBD1|13
CASTWDRGPEAFF
TGTGCCAGCACCTGGGACAGGGGCCCTGAAGCTTTCTTT
>TRBJ1-1|-|TRBV4-1|-|16
CASSQDKAPGDRGAFF
TGCGCCAGCAGCCAAGATAAGGCCCCAGGGGACCGAGGGGCTTTCTTT
>TRBJ1-1|-|TRBV7-9|-|17
CASSLYVGIFVNTEAFF
TGTGCCAGCAGCCTGTACGTGGGGATATTCGTAAACACTGAAGCTTTCTTT
>TRBJ1-2|-|TRBV7-9|-|13
CASSGGPHYGYTF
TGTGCCAGCAGCGGGGGACCGCATTATGGCTACACCTTC
>TRBJ2-7|-|TRBV10-3|TRBD2|14
CAISEQAGTYEQYF
TGTGCCATCAGTGAGCAAGCGGGAACCTACGAGCAGTACTTC
>TRBJ1-5|-|TRBV10-3|-|15
CAISASLDSNQPQHF
TGTGCCATCAGTGCTTCCCTTGACAGCAATCAGCCCCAGCATTTT
>TRBJ1-2|-|TRBV7-2|TRBD1|14
CASSLVEGAGGYTF
TGTGCCAGCAGCTTAGTGGAGGGGGCGGGAGGCTACACCTTC
>TRBJ1-2|once|TRBV5-1|TRBD1|13
CASSSTGEYGYTF
TGCGCCAGCAGCTCAACAGGGGAATATGGCTACACCTTC
>TRBJ1-6|few|TRBV20-1|-|11
CSAREYRDLHF
TGCAGTGCTAGAGAATACAGGGACCTCCACTTT
>TRBJ2-3|-|TRBV5-1|-|13
CASRNSATDTQYF
TGCGCCAGCAGAAACAGCGCCACAGATACGCAGTATTTT